Reported below is one T cell receptor beta chain. What antigen it recognizes has not been identified. The germline gene is not matched at one end of the junction; a read error may be the cause. Looking up the germline V gene yields CDR1 SGHRS and CDR2 YFSETQ. The CDR3 contains 17 residues, cysteine and phenylalanine counted. Only CDR3 DNA remains: 51 bases, in frame from the first base. The sample originates from a study of blood T cells in healthy people across ages (dated by TCRdb to the mid-2010s). In the study overall: In model experiments, template switching captured roughly one uniquely barcoded TCR beta cDNA molecule for every two T cells. To avoid experimental bias, donors of different ages were distributed randomly across sequencing lanes. Two additional independent replicas of 1 million unique cDNA reads from the same blood draw were analyzed for two donors (one aged 18 to 29 and one aged 80 or older). To track age-related changes in TCR beta repertoire diversity, the study relied on deep sequencing normalized with unique cDNA molecular identifiers. The donors were divided into four age groups: young (average around 17 years), middle-aged (approximately 39), aged (approximately 62) and long-lived (roughly 82).

The donors were 40 or so Caucasian individuals from Russia, aged roughly 6 to 95 years, who were systemically healthy. Each donor gave 9.5 to 10 milliliters of peripheral blood, drawn into EDTA-treated Vacutainer tubes. PBMCs were isolated by Ficoll-Paque density-gradient centrifugation, with at least 7 million obtained per sample. Total RNA, at least 6 micrograms per sample, was extracted from PBMCs with Trizol reagent. Naive CD45RAhigh/CD27high T cell percentages were measured by flow cytometry on a PBMC aliquot from every donor. The receptor library was made with 5' RACE. The sequencing machine was an Illumina HiSeq 2500. A second PCR of about 6 to 11 cycles was run with a J-beta primer mix and a sample-barcoded 5' primer. A unique molecular identifier was introduced onto each TCR beta cDNA molecule by a template-switch 5' adaptor carrying 12 random nucleotides. Each sample yielded at least 2.5 million CDR3-containing paired-end reads. The Mint cDNA synthesis kit, primed by a TRBC-specific oligonucleotide, was used to synthesize first-strand cDNA from all RNA. Following uracil-DNA glycosylase treatment, all cDNA underwent a first 18-cycle PCR with the universal primers M1SS and BC2_uni_R. In the original analysis: Each sample was normalized by randomly selecting 1 million high-quality reads, each carrying a distinct molecular identifier. Instead of being binned into consensus sequences, reads with shared molecular identifiers were discarded. MiTCR, with a Q25 quality threshold and the strictest error-elimination algorithm, was used for CDR3 identification, clonotype clustering and error correction. A nonparametric unseen species model with Euler transformation was used to estimate a lower bound on total TCR beta diversity. TCRdb took the public reads, trimmed them with fastp at Q25, ran MiXCR for clone calling and kept in-frame beta chains. Each CDR3 protein appears once, grouped with its most common genes and DNA. TCRdb assigned the V and J calls; the authors' analysis was not used. Recorded for this sample are 1.5 million to 2 million distinct CDR3 sequences; 34% of them occurred a single time. Roughly 10% of the sample goes to the ten largest clones.

Broad study findings and their caveats: Estimates of total diversity based on one million sequenced T cells were regarded as lower bounds and as underestimates. Observed TCR beta diversity correlated strongly with the percentage of naive T cells measured by flow cytometry. Observed TCR beta diversity per million T cells fell roughly linearly with age, and a significant reduction was already apparent by age roughly 40. Donor CMV infection status was unknown, potentially confounding age-related changes in expanded clonotypes. Since profiling was done on bulk unsorted PBMCs, naive and antigen-experienced compartments could not be conclusively compared. Compared with the aged group, the long-lived group had more naive CD4+ T cells, fewer expanded clones and increased TCR diversity, a pattern suggesting age selection.

In this chain, TRBV5-1 is recombined with TRBJ2-5, with 11 junctional bases fitting TRBD2. This receptor was taken from a woman aged 25-40 years in good health. The specimen was blood. The DNA sequence reads TGCGCCAGCAGCTTGGTCGAGACTAGCGGGGCCCAAGGGACCCAGTACTTC. Translated, this gives CASSLVETSGAQGTQYF. The CDR3 plus the reference TRBV5-1 and TRBJ2-5 genes for the other parts give the full variable domain: KAGVTQTPRYLIKTRGQQVTLSCSPISGHRSVSWYQQTPGQGLQFLFEYFSETQRNKGNFPGRFSGRQFSNSRSEMNVSTLELGDSALYLCASSLVETSGAQGTQYFGPGTRLLVL.